Listed below are T cell receptor beta chains from one sample, sequenced in a study of early T cells in non-severe SARS-CoV-2 infection. TCRdb reprocessed the 5' RACE reads with MiXCR, giving one entry per CDR3 protein. The table has 43,000 or so distinct CDR3 sequences, 6% to 8.5% seen once. The sequencing input was whole blood. These receptors originate from an adult who was a healthcare worker with PCR-confirmed SARS-CoV-2 infection or an uninfected control (not recorded which). The CDR3 runs from the conserved cysteine through the conserved F or W. Fields, in order: D gene, clone size, V gene, J gene, CDR3 DNA, CDR3 protein. The D gene is left open where the match is weak. Clone size, where shown, is once, few, many, or a class for clones that have expanded.

NA	NA	TRBV25-1	TRBJ2-3	TGTGCCAGCATCCCCGGGGAGATCACAGATACGCAGTATTTT	CASIPGEITDTQYF
NA	many	TRBV12-3/TRBV12-4	TRBJ1-6	TGTGCCAGCAGTTTAGGTTCGGCTAGCCCGGGTTCACCCCTCCACTTT	CASSLGSASPGSPLHF
NA	few	TRBV6-1	TRBJ2-7	TGTGCCAGCAGTGTTGTAATCTACGAGCAGTACTTC	CASSVVIYEQYF
NA	many	TRBV29-1	TRBJ1-4	TGCAGCGTTGAGCAGGGCCGCTCGGCAAAACTGTTTTTT	CSVEQGRSAKLFF
NA	few	TRBV5-4	TRBJ2-3	TGTGCCAGCAGCTTGGAGACACAAAAGAGCACAGATACGCAGTATTTT	CASSLETQKSTDTQYF
NA	many	TRBV7-2	TRBJ2-3	TGTGCCAGCAGCTTACGAGGGGGGGGCACAGATACGCAGTATTTT	CASSLRGGGTDTQYF
NA	NA	TRBV7-8	TRBJ2-3	TGTGCCAGCAGCTTAGCGTTGCGGAGGACAGATACGCAGTATTTT	CASSLALRRTDTQYF
NA	few	TRBV3-1	TRBJ1-6	TGTGCCAGCAGCCAAGTCAGTCGGAATTCACCCCTCCACTTT	CASSQVSRNSPLHF
TRBD2	NA	TRBV25-1	TRBJ2-7	TGTGCCAGCAGGGAAGGGGGATTGGCTAGCGGGCCCGAGCAGTACTTC	CASREGGLASGPEQYF
NA	NA	TRBV2	TRBJ2-7	TGTGCCAGCAGTACCGACAGCACTATAGGCGAGCAGTACTTC	CASSTDSTIGEQYF
TRBD1	few	TRBV7-7	TRBJ1-5	TGTGCTAGCAGTTCGACAGGGTTGATCAATCAGCCCCAGCATTTT	CASSSTGLINQPQHF
NA	many	TRBV27	TRBJ1-1	TGTGCCAGCAGTTTAGAAGGACTGGGGACTGAAGCTTTCTTT	CASSLEGLGTEAFF
NA	many	TRBV2	TRBJ1-2	TGTGCCAGCAGTGAACAGGGCCTTCTCTATGGCTACACCTTC	CASSEQGLLYGYTF
NA	NA	TRBV2	TRBJ1-1	TGTGCCAGCAGTGAAACAGGGTCGGGGACTGAAGCTTTCTTT	CASSETGSGTEAFF
NA	NA	TRBV20-1	TRBJ2-1	TGCAGTGCTAGAGGTAGGAGCTATGAGCAGTTCTTC	CSARGRSYEQFF
NA	NA	TRBV3-1	TRBJ2-7	TGTGCCGGCAGCCGCGCGGACGGATACGAGCAGTACTTC	CAGSRADGYEQYF
NA	many	TRBV7-9	TRBJ1-1	TGTGCCAGCAGCACCACCGGGACTTCGACTGAAGCTTTCTTT	CASSTTGTSTEAFF
NA	NA	TRBV7-9	TRBJ2-3	TGTGCCAGCAGCTTAGGGCAGGGGCCATTCACAGATACGCAGTATTTT	CASSLGQGPFTDTQYF
NA	NA	TRBV4-3	TRBJ1-4	TGCGCCAGCAGCCTCTCAGGGGATAAGGAAAAACTGTTTTTT	CASSLSGDKEKLFF
TRBD2	NA	TRBV27	TRBJ2-3	TGTGCCAGCAGTCCCCTTCTAGCGGGGGGAGATACGCAGTATTTT	CASSPLLAGGDTQYF
NA	many	TRBV2	TRBJ2-1	TGTGCCAGCAGGGCGGTCAACGAGCAGTTCTTC	CASRAVNEQFF
NA	NA	TRBV30	TRBJ2-7	TGTGCCTGGAGTGAGCCGTCCTACGAGCAGTACTTC	CAWSEPSYEQYF
TRBD1	few	TRBV7-9	TRBJ2-2	TGTGCCAGCAGCTCCCGTGAGGGGGCAACCGGGGAGCTGTTTTTT	CASSSREGATGELFF
TRBD2	few	TRBV7-9	TRBJ2-1	TGTGCCAGCAGCTCAATCGAGCGGGGAAGCTTTAGCAATGAGCAGTTCTTC	CASSSIERGSFSNEQFF
NA	many	TRBV27	TRBJ2-7	TGTGCCAGCAGTTACCAACGGGACATGGGCATCTACGAGCAGTACTTC	CASSYQRDMGIYEQYF
TRBD1	NA	TRBV7-9	TRBJ1-4	TGTGCCAGCAGCTTAACAGGGGATAGAGAAAAACTGTTTTTT	CASSLTGDREKLFF
TRBD2	NA	TRBV4-1	TRBJ2-3	TGCGCCAGCAGCCTAAAACACGAGGGGACTAGCGGGGCCATCACAGATACGCAGTATTTT	CASSLKHEGTSGAITDTQYF
NA	few	TRBV19	TRBJ2-3	TGTGCCAGTAGTATGATGACAGCCACAGATACGCAGTATTTT	CASSMMTATDTQYF
NA	many	TRBV6-5	TRBJ2-7	TGTGCCAGCGGCGGGCAGTACGAGCAGTACTTC	CASGGQYEQYF
NA	many	TRBV30	TRBJ1-1	TGTGCCTGGAGTGTACAGTGGAACACTGAAGCTTTCTTT	CAWSVQWNTEAFF
TRBD1	NA	TRBV7-9	TRBJ2-5	TGTGCCAGCAGCTTAGAAATCCTGACAGGGTGGGAGACCCAGTACTTC	CASSLEILTGWETQYF
TRBD1	many	TRBV5-1	TRBJ2-3	TGCGCCAGCAGACCAGTAGGGGGCCATACGCAGTATTTT	CASRPVGGHTQYF
NA	few	TRBV7-9	TRBJ2-3	TGTGCCAGCAGCTCACCGAGGGGCTCTCCCAGCACAGATACGCAGTATTTT	CASSSPRGSPSTDTQYF